The following is a TCR beta chain sequence with its context. The target antigen is unknown. This sample was included in a study of cytomegalovirus exposure and HLA in healthy donors. For the study at large: Later analysis reported that the 120 or so validation repertoires shared the platform of the roughly 700 first-cohort repertoires.

Points from the study as a whole: In vitro data verified a few CMV-associated chains as specific for CMV antigens. Most TCRs appeared rarely, but some public TCRs recurred in many donors. Some TCR beta chains (more than 150 of them) were listed as cytomegalovirus-associated.

V shed 2 bases and J 4 bases; nucleotides not matched to a gene: 4. The CDR3 is 14 amino acids. The germline V gene has CDR1 WSHSY and CDR2 SAAADI. Libraries were prepared by immunoSEQ multiplex PCR; TCRdb keeps only in-frame clonotypes and omits some of them. This repertoire shows under 100,000 clones, around 96% found once; its top ten account for approximately 1.3%. Sequencing input: PBMCs. The chain couples TRBV10-2 to TRBJ2-7; 8 positions match TRBD2. The sequence came from a woman aged 18-35 years in good health and CMV-seronegative. Written as DNA, the CDR3 is TGCGCCAGCAGTGAGGGACTAGCTTTATACGAGCAGTACTTC. This encodes CASSEGLALYEQYF.